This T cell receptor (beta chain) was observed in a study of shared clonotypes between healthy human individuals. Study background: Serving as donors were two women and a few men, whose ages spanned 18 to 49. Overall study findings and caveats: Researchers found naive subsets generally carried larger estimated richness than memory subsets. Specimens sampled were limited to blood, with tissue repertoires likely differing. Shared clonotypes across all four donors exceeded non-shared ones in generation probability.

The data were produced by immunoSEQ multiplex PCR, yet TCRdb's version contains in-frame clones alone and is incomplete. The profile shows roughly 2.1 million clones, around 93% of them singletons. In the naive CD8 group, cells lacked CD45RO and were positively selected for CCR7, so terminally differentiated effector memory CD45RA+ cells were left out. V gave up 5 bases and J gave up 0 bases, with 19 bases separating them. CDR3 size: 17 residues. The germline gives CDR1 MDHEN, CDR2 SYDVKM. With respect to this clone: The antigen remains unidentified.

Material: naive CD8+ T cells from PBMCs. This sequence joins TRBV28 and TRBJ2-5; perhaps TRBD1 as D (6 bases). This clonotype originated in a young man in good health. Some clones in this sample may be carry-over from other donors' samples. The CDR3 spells CASSARGHRVYQETQYF. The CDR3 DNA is TGTGCCAGCAGTGCCAGGGGCCATAGGGTGTACCAAGAGACCCAGTACTTC.